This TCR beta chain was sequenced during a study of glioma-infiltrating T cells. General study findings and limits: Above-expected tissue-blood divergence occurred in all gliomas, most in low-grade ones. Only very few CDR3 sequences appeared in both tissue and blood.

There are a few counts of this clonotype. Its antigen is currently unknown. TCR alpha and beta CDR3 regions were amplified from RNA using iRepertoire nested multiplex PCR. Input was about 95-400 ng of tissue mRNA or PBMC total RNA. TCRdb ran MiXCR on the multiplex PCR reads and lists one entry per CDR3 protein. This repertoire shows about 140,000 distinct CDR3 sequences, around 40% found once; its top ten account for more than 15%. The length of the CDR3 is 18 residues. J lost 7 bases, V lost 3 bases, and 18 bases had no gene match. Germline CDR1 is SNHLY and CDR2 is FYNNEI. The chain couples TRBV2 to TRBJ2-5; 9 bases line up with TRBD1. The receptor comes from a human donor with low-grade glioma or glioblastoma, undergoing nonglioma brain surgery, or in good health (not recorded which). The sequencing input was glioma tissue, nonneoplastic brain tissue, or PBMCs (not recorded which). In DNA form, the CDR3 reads TGTGCCAGCAGTGATAAGGGGCCGGGACAGGGTTTTATGGTGACCCAGTACTTC. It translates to CASSDKGPGQGFMVTQYF.